The table lists the clone carrying this T cell receptor (beta chain) with many counts. Its antigen is unknown. The sample comes from a study of regulatory T cells in long-lasting Graves disease. The CDR3 is 14 residues long. CDR1 is SEHNR, CDR2 FQNEAQ, per germline (reference sequence). Trimming took off 2 bases at V and 7 bases at J, with 12 bases between the two ends. HTBI primers from iRepertoire and Arm-PCR of CDR3 regions yielded the TCR beta libraries. TCRdb processed the multiplex PCR reads anew with MiXCR; each CDR3 protein has one entry. The table includes 410,000 or so distinct CDR3 sequences, around 14% detected once. Overall study findings and caveats: Segments TRBV28, TRBJ1-2 and TRBJ2-5 showed preferential usage in persistent disease.

Time point described: newly diagnosed GD, antithyroid drugs for less than 3 months. RNA extracted from PBMCs served as the sequencing template. These data also featured in a second study, about T cells in Graves' hyperthyroidism and ophthalmopathy. That work adds: With the HTBI primer set, the TCR CDR3 went through a first round of RT-PCR.

The chain carries TRBV7-9 and TRBJ2-1; a possible D gene is TRBD2 (6 bases). The receptor's source is a woman under 40 with Graves disease. Material: peripheral blood mononuclear cells (PBMCs), obtained at new diagnosis, from a patient treated with antithyroid drugs. In DNA form, the CDR3 reads TGTGCCAGCAGCTTAAGCAGCGCGGGGAATGAGCAGTTCTTC. It codes for CASSLSSAGNEQFF.